This entry describes one TCR beta chain. This entry belongs to a study of T cells expressing NK-cell markers. TCRdb reanalyzed the 5' RACE reads and collapses them to one entry per CDR3 protein, without DNA. The sample's table shows approximately 550,000 distinct CDR3 sequences. This CDR3 has 16 residues. The sequenced material came from blood T cells: a sorted CD56 or NKG2C T cell subset, CD4+ or CD8+ T cells, or bulk PBMC T cells (not recorded which). The origin of this receptor is a man between 18 and 29 years old in good health. V gene TRBV23-1 combines with J gene TRBJ2-4; TCRdb gives TRBD1 as the D gene, but with no DNA this cannot be confirmed. TRBV23-1 is an ORF, with its function uncertain. This chain's CDR3 is CASSQATGQGKNIQYF.